This T cell receptor beta chain was recorded in a study of T cell changes during pregnancy in multiple sclerosis. The V end was cut by 6 bases, the J end by 0 bases, with 15 bases between. Germline V gene sequence: CDR1 LNHDA, CDR2 SQIVND (reference sequence). The CDR3 consists of 15 residues. Assay used: immunoSEQ multiplex PCR; TCRdb lists only in-frame clones, some missing. The table has 14,000 to 15,000 clones, approximately 83% seen once. V gene TRBV19 combines with J gene TRBJ2-7; TRBD1 might be the D (6 bases). The sequencing used CD8+ T cells from peripheral blood mononuclear cells, collected in the first trimester of pregnancy. This TCR derives from a female donor with multiple sclerosis, enrolled in a pregnancy study. The CDR3 is CASRGSDRSSYEQYF. The DNA for the CDR3 is TGTGCCAGTAGAGGATCGGACAGAAGCTCCTACGAGCAGTACTTC.